The rows below give T cell receptor beta chains drawn from one sample of a study of a mutant IDH1 vaccine in newly diagnosed glioma. TCRdb's table, derived via immunoSEQ multiplex PCR, lists solely in-frame clones and lacks some. Of around 87,000 clones listed, around 82% were seen once; the top ten hold 7% to 9%. The sample in question was PBMCs, obtained from a glioma patient treated with radiotherapy, temozolomide or both. These receptor sequences come from a woman aged 45-60 years with glioma. CDR3s include the opening cysteine and the closing phenylalanine or tryptophan. Each record gives: D gene, J gene, V gene, clone size, CDR3 length, CDR3 protein, CDR3 DNA. D genes are given only for firm matches. Some rows mark clone size as missing; the rest say once, few, many or name a class of expanded clone.

D gene: TRBD1
J gene: TRBJ1-5
V gene: TRBV27
clone size: NA
CDR3 length: 20
CDR3 protein: CASSPEYPTGQGRVRQPQHF
CDR3 DNA: TGTGCCAGCAGTCCCGAATACCCTACTGGACAGGGTCGAGTACGTCAGCCCCAGCATTTT

D gene: NA
J gene: TRBJ1-1
V gene: TRBV7-9
clone size: NA
CDR3 length: 16
CDR3 protein: CASSLNRLGPNTEAFF
CDR3 DNA: TGTGCCAGCAGCTTAAACAGGCTTGGACCGAACACTGAAGCTTTCTTT

D gene: TRBD1
J gene: TRBJ2-2
V gene: TRBV19
clone size: NA
CDR3 length: 16
CDR3 protein: CATRDRARRNTGELFF
CDR3 DNA: TGTGCCACCCGGGACAGGGCGCGTAGGAACACCGGGGAGCTGTTTTTT

D gene: NA
J gene: TRBJ2-3
V gene: TRBV15
clone size: NA
CDR3 length: 16
CDR3 protein: CATSRSGDSHTDTQYF
CDR3 DNA: TGTGCCACCAGCAGATCAGGGGACTCTCACACAGATACGCAGTATTTT

D gene: NA
J gene: TRBJ1-4
V gene: TRBV6-5
clone size: NA
CDR3 length: 14
CDR3 protein: CASSSYSINEKLFF
CDR3 DNA: TGTGCCAGCAGTTCATACTCGATTAATGAAAAACTGTTTTTT

D gene: TRBD1
J gene: TRBJ1-2
V gene: TRBV19
clone size: once
CDR3 length: 15
CDR3 protein: CASSSAGTDSYGYTF
CDR3 DNA: TGTGCCAGTAGTTCCGCCGGGACAGATTCTTATGGCTACACCTTC

D gene: TRBD1
J gene: TRBJ1-2
V gene: TRBV27
clone size: NA
CDR3 length: 14
CDR3 protein: CASRGTGHPDGYTF
CDR3 DNA: TGTGCCAGCAGGGGGACAGGCCACCCCGATGGCTACACCTTC

D gene: TRBD1
J gene: TRBJ2-7
V gene: TRBV15
clone size: NA
CDR3 length: 16
CDR3 protein: CATSRARGQGKYEQYF
CDR3 DNA: TGTGCCACCAGCAGAGCCCGGGGACAGGGAAAGTACGAGCAGTACTTC

D gene: NA
J gene: TRBJ1-3
V gene: TRBV29-1
clone size: once
CDR3 length: 15
CDR3 protein: CSVVSPGAKGNTIYF
CDR3 DNA: TGCAGCGTTGTATCCCCGGGGGCAAAGGGAAACACCATATATTTT

D gene: NA
J gene: TRBJ2-5
V gene: TRBV7-2
clone size: NA
CDR3 length: 14
CDR3 protein: CASSLLGGGGTQYF
CDR3 DNA: TGTGCCAGCAGCTTATTGGGTGGAGGTGGGACCCAGTACTTC

D gene: NA
J gene: TRBJ2-2
V gene: TRBV15
clone size: NA
CDR3 length: 18
CDR3 protein: CATSRETKTGSNTGELFF
CDR3 DNA: TGTGCCACCAGCAGGGAAACCAAGACAGGTTCGAACACCGGGGAGCTGTTTTTT

D gene: NA
J gene: TRBJ2-5
V gene: TRBV19
clone size: NA
CDR3 length: 13
CDR3 protein: CASSLGGRETQYF
CDR3 DNA: TGTGCCAGTAGTCTCGGGGGGCGGGAGACCCAGTACTTC

D gene: NA
J gene: TRBJ2-5
V gene: TRBV6-1
clone size: NA
CDR3 length: 15
CDR3 protein: CASSEIIASRETQYF
CDR3 DNA: TGTGCCAGCAGTGAAATTATCGCCTCAAGGGAGACCCAGTACTTC

D gene: TRBD2
J gene: TRBJ2-1
V gene: TRBV4-1
clone size: NA
CDR3 length: 19
CDR3 protein: CASSTLLTSGGGRHNEQFF
CDR3 DNA: TGCGCCAGCAGCACGTTACTGACTAGCGGGGGGGGGAGACACAATGAGCAGTTCTTC

D gene: NA
J gene: TRBJ2-1
V gene: TRBV4-3
clone size: NA
CDR3 length: 17
CDR3 protein: CASSPTWLAGSYNEQFF
CDR3 DNA: TGCGCCAGCAGCCCTACCTGGTTGGCGGGGTCATACAATGAGCAGTTCTTC

D gene: NA
J gene: TRBJ2-2
V gene: TRBV4-3
clone size: NA
CDR3 length: 15
CDR3 protein: CASSQDALGTGELFF
CDR3 DNA: TGCGCCAGCAGCCAAGATGCGTTAGGAACCGGGGAGCTGTTTTTT

D gene: NA
J gene: TRBJ2-3
V gene: TRBV4-3
clone size: NA
CDR3 length: 13
CDR3 protein: CASSQLATDTQYF
CDR3 DNA: TGCGCCAGCAGCCAACTAGCGACAGATACGCAGTATTTT

D gene: NA
J gene: TRBJ2-2
V gene: TRBV2
clone size: NA
CDR3 length: 13
CDR3 protein: CASTRANTGELFF
CDR3 DNA: TGTGCCAGCACGCGCGCAAACACCGGGGAGCTGTTTTTT

D gene: TRBD1
J gene: TRBJ1-3
V gene: TRBV5-4
clone size: NA
CDR3 length: 17
CDR3 protein: CASSLEGQKRERNTIYF
CDR3 DNA: TGTGCCAGCAGCTTGGAGGGACAGAAGAGAGAGAGAAACACCATATATTTT

D gene: NA
J gene: TRBJ1-1
V gene: TRBV6-6
clone size: few
CDR3 length: 12
CDR3 protein: CASSDGRPEAFF
CDR3 DNA: TGTGCCAGCAGTGACGGCAGGCCTGAAGCTTTCTTT

D gene: NA
J gene: TRBJ2-7
V gene: TRBV2
clone size: NA
CDR3 length: 14
CDR3 protein: CASSGVGRSYEQYF
CDR3 DNA: TGTGCCAGCAGTGGGGTCGGACGCTCCTACGAGCAGTACTTC